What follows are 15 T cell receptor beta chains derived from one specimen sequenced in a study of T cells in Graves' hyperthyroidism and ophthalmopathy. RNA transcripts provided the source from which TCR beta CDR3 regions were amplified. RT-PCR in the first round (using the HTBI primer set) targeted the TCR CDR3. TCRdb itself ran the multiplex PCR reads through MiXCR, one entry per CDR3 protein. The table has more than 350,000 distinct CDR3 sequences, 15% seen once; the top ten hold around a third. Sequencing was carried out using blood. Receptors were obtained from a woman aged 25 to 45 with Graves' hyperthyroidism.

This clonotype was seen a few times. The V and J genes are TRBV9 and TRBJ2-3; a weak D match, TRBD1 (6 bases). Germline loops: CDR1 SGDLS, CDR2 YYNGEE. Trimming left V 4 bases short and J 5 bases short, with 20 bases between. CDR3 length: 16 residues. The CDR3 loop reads CASSPRAGDTGDTQYF. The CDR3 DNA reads TGTGCCAGCAGCCCCCGGGCCGGGGACACCGGAGATACGCAGTATTTT.

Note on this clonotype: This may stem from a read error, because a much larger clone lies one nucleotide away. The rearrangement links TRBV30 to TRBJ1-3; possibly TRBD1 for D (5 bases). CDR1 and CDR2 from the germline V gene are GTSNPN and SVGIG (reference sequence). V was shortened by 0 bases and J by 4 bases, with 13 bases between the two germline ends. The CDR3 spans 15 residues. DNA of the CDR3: TGTGCCTGGAGTGTACGTGGAGGGGCCGGAAACACCATATATTTT. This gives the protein CAWSVRGGAGNTIYF.

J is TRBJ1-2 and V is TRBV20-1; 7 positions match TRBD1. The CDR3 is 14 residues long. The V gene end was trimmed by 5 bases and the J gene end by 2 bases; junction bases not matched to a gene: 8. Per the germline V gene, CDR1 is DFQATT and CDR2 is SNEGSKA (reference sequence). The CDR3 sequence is CSAEDRSINYGYTF. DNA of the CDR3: TGCAGTGCTGAGGACAGGTCAATCAACTATGGCTACACCTTC.

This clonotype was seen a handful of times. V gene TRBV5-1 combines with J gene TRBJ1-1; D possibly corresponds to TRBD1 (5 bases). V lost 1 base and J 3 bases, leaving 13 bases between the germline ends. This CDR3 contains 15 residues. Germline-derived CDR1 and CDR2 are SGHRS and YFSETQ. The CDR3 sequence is CASSLWGRGDTEAFF. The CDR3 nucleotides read TGCGCCAGCAGCTTGTGGGGGAGGGGTGACACTGAAGCTTTCTTT. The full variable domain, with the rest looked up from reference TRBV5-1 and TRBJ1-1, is KAGVTQTPRYLIKTRGQQVTLSCSPISGHRSVSWYQQTPGQGLQFLFEYFSETQRNKGNFPGRFSGRQFSNSRSEMNVSTLELGDSALYLCASSLWGRGDTEAFFGQGTRLTVV.

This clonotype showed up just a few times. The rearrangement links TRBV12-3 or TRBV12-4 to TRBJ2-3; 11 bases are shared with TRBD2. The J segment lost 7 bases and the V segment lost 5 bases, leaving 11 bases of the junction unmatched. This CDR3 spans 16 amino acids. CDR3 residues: CASSPGSGRASNTQYF. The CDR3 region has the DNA TGTGCCAGCAGTCCAGGTAGCGGGAGGGCATCAAATACGCAGTATTTT.

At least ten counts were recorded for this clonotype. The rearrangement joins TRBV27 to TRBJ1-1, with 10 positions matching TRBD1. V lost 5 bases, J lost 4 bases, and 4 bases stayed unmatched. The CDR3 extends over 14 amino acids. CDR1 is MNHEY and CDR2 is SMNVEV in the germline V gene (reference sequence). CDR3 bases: TGTGCCAGCAGTCACGGACAGGGGGGCACTGAAGCTTTCTTT. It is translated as CASSHGQGGTEAFF.

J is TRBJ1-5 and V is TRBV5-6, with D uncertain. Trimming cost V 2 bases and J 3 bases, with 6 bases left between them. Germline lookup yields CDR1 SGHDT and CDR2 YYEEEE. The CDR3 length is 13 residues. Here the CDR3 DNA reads TGTGCCAGCAGCTTAAACACCAATCAGCCCCAGCATTTT. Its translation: CASSLNTNQPQHF.

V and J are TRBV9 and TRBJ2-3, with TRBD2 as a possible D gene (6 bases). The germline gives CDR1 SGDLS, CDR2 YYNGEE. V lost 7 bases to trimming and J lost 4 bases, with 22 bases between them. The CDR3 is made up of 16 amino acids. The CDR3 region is CASSGGGDGWADTQYF. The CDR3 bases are TGTGCCAGCTCGGGCGGAGGGGACGGGTGGGCAGATACGCAGTATTTT.

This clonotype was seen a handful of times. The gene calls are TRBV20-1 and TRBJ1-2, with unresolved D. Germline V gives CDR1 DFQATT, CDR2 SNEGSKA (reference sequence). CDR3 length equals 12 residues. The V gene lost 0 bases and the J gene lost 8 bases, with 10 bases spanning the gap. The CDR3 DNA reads TGCAGTGCTAGAGACCTTCTGAGGGGCTACACCTTC. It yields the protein CSARDLLRGYTF.

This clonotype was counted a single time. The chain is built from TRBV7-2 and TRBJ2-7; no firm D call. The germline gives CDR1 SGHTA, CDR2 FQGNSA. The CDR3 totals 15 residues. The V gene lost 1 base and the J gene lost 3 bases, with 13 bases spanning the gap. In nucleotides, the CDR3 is TGTGCCAGCAGCTTAGATAACGGAAGCCGCTACGAGCAGTACTTC. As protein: CASSLDNGSRYEQYF.

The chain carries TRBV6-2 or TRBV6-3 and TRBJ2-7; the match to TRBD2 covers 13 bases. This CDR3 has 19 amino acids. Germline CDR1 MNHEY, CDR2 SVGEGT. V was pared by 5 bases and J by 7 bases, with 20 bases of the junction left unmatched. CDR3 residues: CASSHWTSGGGTKGGEQYF. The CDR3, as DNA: TGTGCCAGCAGTCATTGGACTAGCGGGGGTGGAACAAAAGGGGGAGAGCAGTACTTC.

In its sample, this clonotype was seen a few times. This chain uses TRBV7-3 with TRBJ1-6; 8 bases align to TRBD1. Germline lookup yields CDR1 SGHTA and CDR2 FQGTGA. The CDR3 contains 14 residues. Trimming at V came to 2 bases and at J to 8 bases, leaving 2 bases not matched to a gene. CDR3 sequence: CASSLQGADSPLHF. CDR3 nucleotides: TGTGCCAGCAGCTTACAGGGGGCTGATTCACCCCTCCACTTT.

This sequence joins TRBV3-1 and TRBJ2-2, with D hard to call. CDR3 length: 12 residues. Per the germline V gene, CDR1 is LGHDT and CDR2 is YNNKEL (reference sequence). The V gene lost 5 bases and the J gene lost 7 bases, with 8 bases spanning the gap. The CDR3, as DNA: TGTGCCAGCAGCAGCCGAGGCGGGGAGCTGTTTTTT. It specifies CASSSRGGELFF.

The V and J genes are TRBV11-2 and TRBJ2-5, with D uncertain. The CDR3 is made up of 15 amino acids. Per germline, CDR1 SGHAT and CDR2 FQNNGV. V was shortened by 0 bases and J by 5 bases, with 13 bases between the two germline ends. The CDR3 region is CASSLDRVGIETQYF. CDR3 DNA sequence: TGTGCCAGCAGCTTAGATCGGGTAGGGATCGAGACCCAGTACTTC. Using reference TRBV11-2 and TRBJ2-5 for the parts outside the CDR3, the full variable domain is EAGVAQSPRYKIIEKRQSVAFWCNPISGHATLYWYQQILGQGPKLLIQFQNNGVVDDSQLPKDRFSAERLKGVDSTLKIQPAKLEDSAVYLCASSLDRVGIETQYFGPGTRLLVL.

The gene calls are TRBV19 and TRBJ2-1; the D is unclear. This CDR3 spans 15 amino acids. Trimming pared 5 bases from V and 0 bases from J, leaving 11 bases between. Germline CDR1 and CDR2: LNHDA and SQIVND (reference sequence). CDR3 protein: CASSWNPPSYNEQFF. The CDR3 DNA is TGTGCCAGTAGTTGGAACCCCCCCTCCTACAATGAGCAGTTCTTC. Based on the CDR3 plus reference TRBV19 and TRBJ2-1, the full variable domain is DGGITQSPKYLFRKEGQNVTLSCEQNLNHDAMYWYRQDPGQGLRLIYYSQIVNDFQKGDIAEGYSVSREKKESFPLTVTSAQKNPTAFYLCASSWNPPSYNEQFFGPGTRLTVL.